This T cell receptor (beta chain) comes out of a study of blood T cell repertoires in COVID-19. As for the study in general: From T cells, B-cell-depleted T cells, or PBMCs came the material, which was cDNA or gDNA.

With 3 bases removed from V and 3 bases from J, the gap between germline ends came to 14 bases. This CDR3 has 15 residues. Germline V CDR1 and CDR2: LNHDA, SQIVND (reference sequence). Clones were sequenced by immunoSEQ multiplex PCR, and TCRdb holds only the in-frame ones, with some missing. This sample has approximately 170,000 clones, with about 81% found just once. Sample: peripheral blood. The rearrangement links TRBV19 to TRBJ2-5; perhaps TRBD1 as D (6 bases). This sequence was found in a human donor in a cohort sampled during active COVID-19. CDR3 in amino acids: CASSIAGTPEETQYF. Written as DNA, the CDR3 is TGTGCCAGTAGTATCGCCGGGACACCCGAAGAGACCCAGTACTTC. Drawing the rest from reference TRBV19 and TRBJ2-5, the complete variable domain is DGGITQSPKYLFRKEGQNVTLSCEQNLNHDAMYWYRQDPGQGLRLIYYSQIVNDFQKGDIAEGYSVSREKKESFPLTVTSAQKNPTAFYLCASSIAGTPEETQYFGPGTRLLVL.